Listed below are T cell receptor beta chains from one sample, sequenced in a study of memory CD4+ T cells and cytomegalovirus serostatus. Clones were sequenced by immunoSEQ multiplex PCR, and TCRdb holds only the in-frame ones, with some missing. The sample has tens of thousands of clones, 76% seen once. Source material: memory CD4+ T cells from blood. These receptors came from an adult in good health and CMV-seronegative. Both conserved end residues are trimmed from each CDR3.

V gene: TRBV6-6; J gene: TRBJ1-2; CDR3 protein: ASKGPYGYT
V gene: TRBV7-2; J gene: TRBJ2-4; CDR3 protein: ASSSGLAGAGIQY
V gene: TRBV28; J gene: TRBJ1-5; CDR3 protein: ASRTGGTGNQPQH
V gene: TRBV4-1; J gene: TRBJ1-6; CDR3 protein: ASSQDEGARSPLH
V gene: TRBV9; J gene: TRBJ1-4; CDR3 protein: ASSVGLERGEKLF
V gene: TRBV9; J gene: TRBJ2-1; CDR3 protein: ASSVGWGSYNEQF
V gene: TRBV20-1; J gene: TRBJ2-2; CDR3 protein: SARRGELF
V gene: TRBV4-1; J gene: TRBJ1-2; CDR3 protein: ASSGTGGDYGYT
V gene: TRBV5-1; J gene: TRBJ1-3; CDR3 protein: ASSLGGQGSGNTIY
V gene: TRBV11-1; J gene: TRBJ2-1; CDR3 protein: ASSLDQDLTYNEQF
V gene: TRBV7-8; J gene: TRBJ1-6; CDR3 protein: ASSRRSHVNSPLH
V gene: TRBV14; J gene: TRBJ1-6; CDR3 protein: ASSQGLRGRSPLH
V gene: TRBV15; J gene: TRBJ2-7; CDR3 protein: ATSRTGGSYEQY
V gene: TRBV19; J gene: TRBJ1-2; CDR3 protein: ASSISVNYGYT
V gene: TRBV27; J gene: TRBJ2-5; CDR3 protein: ASSPDGTGNPETQY
V gene: TRBV10-3; J gene: TRBJ2-5; CDR3 protein: AISSGPGGQETQY
V gene: TRBV7-9; J gene: TRBJ2-3; CDR3 protein: ASSVWSSADTQY
V gene: TRBV6-5; J gene: TRBJ2-1; CDR3 protein: ASSPERGSNNEQF
V gene: TRBV7-6; J gene: TRBJ1-3; CDR3 protein: ASSLMGTRNTIY
V gene: TRBV6-5; J gene: TRBJ2-7; CDR3 protein: ASSYSGVAGYEQY
V gene: TRBV5-1; J gene: TRBJ2-3; CDR3 protein: ASSLDGRNGDTQY
V gene: TRBV28; J gene: TRBJ2-7; CDR3 protein: ASTSFSGGVGKQY
V gene: TRBV7-2; J gene: TRBJ2-1; CDR3 protein: ASSQQGAGGRNEQF
V gene: TRBV19; J gene: TRBJ2-5; CDR3 protein: ASSVTSVGETQY
V gene: TRBV28; J gene: TRBJ1-2; CDR3 protein: ASRPGGYGYT
V gene: TRBV2; J gene: TRBJ2-1; CDR3 protein: ASSPEIPNNEQF
V gene: TRBV9; J gene: TRBJ2-5; CDR3 protein: ASSNPRGAGETQY
V gene: TRBV11-2; J gene: TRBJ1-4; CDR3 protein: ASSPMYDEKLF
V gene: TRBV5-4; J gene: TRBJ1-1; CDR3 protein: ASSEGQNMNTEAF
V gene: TRBV30; J gene: TRBJ2-3; CDR3 protein: AWSVTSGGNTDTQY
V gene: TRBV29-1; J gene: TRBJ2-7; CDR3 protein: SGGLGQGYEQY
V gene: TRBV28; J gene: TRBJ1-2; CDR3 protein: ASSLGGAHNYGYT
V gene: TRBV6-5; J gene: TRBJ1-2; CDR3 protein: ASSTDRGLVGYT
V gene: TRBV10-3; J gene: TRBJ1-2; CDR3 protein: AISDSGGGGYGYT
V gene: TRBV7-9; J gene: TRBJ2-5; CDR3 protein: ASDFGEMVQETQY
V gene: TRBV11-2; J gene: TRBJ1-4; CDR3 protein: ASSPSTGGREKLF
V gene: TRBV7-3; J gene: TRBJ2-1; CDR3 protein: ASSLAGGRKEQF
V gene: TRBV30; J gene: TRBJ2-7; CDR3 protein: AWSTPGSYEQY
V gene: TRBV5-1; J gene: TRBJ2-5; CDR3 protein: ASSWEGYQETQY
V gene: TRBV2; J gene: TRBJ2-3; CDR3 protein: ASSAQKADTQY
V gene: TRBV5-5; J gene: TRBJ1-1; CDR3 protein: ASSLFARYEAF
V gene: TRBV9; J gene: TRBJ1-1; CDR3 protein: ASSPRGGNTEAF
V gene: TRBV6-6; J gene: TRBJ2-5; CDR3 protein: ASSRGTDINQETQY
V gene: TRBV7-9; J gene: TRBJ2-2; CDR3 protein: APERGWNTGELF
V gene: TRBV7-9; J gene: TRBJ1-4; CDR3 protein: ASSPGRRGTSDEKLF
V gene: TRBV10-3; J gene: TRBJ2-3; CDR3 protein: AIREQGASTDTQY
V gene: TRBV7-2; J gene: TRBJ2-7; CDR3 protein: ASSWDRVEQY
V gene: TRBV2; J gene: TRBJ1-3; CDR3 protein: ASSEVRGQGVLKNTIY
V gene: TRBV19; J gene: TRBJ2-7; CDR3 protein: ASSGSGAKGEQY
V gene: TRBV2; J gene: TRBJ1-1; CDR3 protein: ASSAVPGHMNTEAF
V gene: TRBV11-1; J gene: TRBJ1-2; CDR3 protein: ASSLGGDGYT
V gene: TRBV9; J gene: TRBJ1-2; CDR3 protein: ASSSGVHYGYT